The clone carrying this T cell receptor beta chain came up a few times. Its antigen is currently unknown. Germline lookup yields CDR1 SEHNR and CDR2 FQNEAQ (reference sequence). Deletions cut 5 bases from V and 2 bases from J, with 13 bases between. The CDR3 extends over 16 amino acids. TCRdb used MiXCR to reprocess the reads, holding one entry per CDR3 protein. The sample includes hundreds of thousands of distinct CDR3 sequences, roughly 28% of them seen just once. The sample belongs to a study of T cell repertoires in cytomegalovirus infection. The wider study: Public signatures in TCR beta pointed to CMV infection and matching HLA type.

Study-wide results and caveats: It was HLA-C-restricted CMV-specific TCR beta clonotypes that dominated the response ex vivo.

Sample: cultured PBMCs, taken from culture after CMV antigen stimulation. The V gene is TRBV7-9, the J gene TRBJ2-6; perhaps TRBD1 as D (5 bases). The receptor comes from a human donor in good health (CMV status not recorded). Some clones in this sample may be carry-over from other donors' samples. The CDR3 DNA follows: TGTGCCAGCAGCCTGTGGACAACTCCTGGGGCCAACGTCCTGACTTTC. Amino acid sequence: CASSLWTTPGANVLTF.